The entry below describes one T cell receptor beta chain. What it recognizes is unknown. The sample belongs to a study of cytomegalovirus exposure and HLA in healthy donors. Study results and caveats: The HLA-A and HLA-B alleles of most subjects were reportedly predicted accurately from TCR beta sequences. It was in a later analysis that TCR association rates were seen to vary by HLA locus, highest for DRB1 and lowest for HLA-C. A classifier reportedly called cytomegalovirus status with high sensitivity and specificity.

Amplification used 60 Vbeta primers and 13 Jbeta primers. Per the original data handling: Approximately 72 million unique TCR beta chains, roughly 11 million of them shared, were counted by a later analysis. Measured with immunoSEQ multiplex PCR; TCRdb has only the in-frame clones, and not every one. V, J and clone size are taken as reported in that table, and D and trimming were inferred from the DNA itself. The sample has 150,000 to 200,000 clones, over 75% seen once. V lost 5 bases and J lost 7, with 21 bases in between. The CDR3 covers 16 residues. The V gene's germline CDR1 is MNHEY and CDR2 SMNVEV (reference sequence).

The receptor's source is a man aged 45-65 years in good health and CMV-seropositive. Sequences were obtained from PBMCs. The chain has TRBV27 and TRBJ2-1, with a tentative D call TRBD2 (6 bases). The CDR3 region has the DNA TGTGCCAGCAGTCGCCGCGAGACTAGTCTTTTTAATGAGCAGTTCTTC. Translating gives CASSRRETSLFNEQFF.